This is a list of T cell receptor beta chains from one sample in a study of CD8+ T cells in alopecia areata. Clones were read by immunoSEQ multiplex PCR, and TCRdb kept only the in-frame ones, dropping some. The top ten clones hold around 8% of a sample with under 20,000 clones, 59% of them seen once. Sequences were derived from skin, sampled at week 4, from a patient treated with tofacitinib. These receptors all stem from a human donor with alopecia areata. Both conserved end residues are part of each CDR3. A D gene is named only where the DNA matches it firmly.

- | TRBV6-1 | CASSPVGVRGYGYTF
TRBD1 | TRBV7-2 | CASSLPDRNPYEQYF
- | TRBV7-9 | CASSFERSSYNEQFF
- | TRBV30 | CAWSVDRLPQETQYF
- | TRBV13 | CASHQTGDPYTGYTF
- | TRBV5-1 | CASSLELGWSASSYEQYF
- | TRBV28 | CASSDAGRDPSGTGELFF
- | TRBV19 | CASKDRAGSNQPQHF
TRBD1 | TRBV7-8 | CASSLDRADTDTQYF
- | TRBV19 | CASSNSRTYEQYF
TRBD1 | TRBV10-3 | CAISTGDTEAFF
TRBD1 | TRBV4-1 | CASSQDRVRGPGTEAFF
- | TRBV19 | CASSSSVMNTEAFF
- | TRBV30 | CAWRDNRVGNTGELFF
TRBD1 | TRBV2 | CASSPTTGGYGYTF
TRBD2 | TRBV4-3 | CASSQDFPGTSYWGEQYF
- | TRBV7-2 | CASSYYQETQYF
TRBD2 | TRBV29-1 | CSVEGRLAGGLRYF
TRBD1 | TRBV7-9 | CASSLGTGVGYTF
TRBD2 | TRBV7-9 | CASSAPFAGDVGELFF
- | TRBV7-6 | CASSPSNRPLVGQYF
- | TRBV11-2 | CASTLGGTRYNEQFF
- | TRBV27 | CASSFPHNNEQFF
- | TRBV27 | CASRGDSGDEKLFF
- | TRBV5-1 | CASRGGGELFF
- | TRBV29-1 | CSVVHNTEAFF
TRBD1 | TRBV2 | CASTVDREGEAFF
- | TRBV27 | CASSSGPYGIDGYTF
TRBD1 | TRBV7-9 | CASRRDSSDTQYF
- | TRBV6-1 | CASSRAPNYGYTF
- | TRBV5-1 | CASSLDAANEKLFF
TRBD1 | TRBV7-2 | CASSFGQGAMRAFF
- | TRBV6-1 | CASTRDGNQPQHF
TRBD2 | TRBV7-2 | CASSLGLAGVRADTQYF
TRBD2 | TRBV7-2 | CASSLTGLAGATRGETQYF
TRBD1 | TRBV19 | CASSIARDRGGNQPQHF
TRBD1 | TRBV28 | CASAVPRGQYNEQFF
TRBD1 | TRBV28 | CASRSGQVTGELFF
- | TRBV7-9 | CASSLDPQGGYTF
TRBD2 | TRBV7-3 | CASSLATGGDLGQYF
- | TRBV2 | CASGDGGRTYEQYF